Below are 6 T cell receptor beta chains sequenced from a single sample in a study of OX40 agonist ivuxolimab in advanced cancers. The repertoire was sequenced with immunoSEQ multiplex PCR; TCRdb's copy has only in-frame clones and lacks some. The table records approximately 70,000 clones, just under 95% of them present only once. The specimen comprised CD4+ or CD8+ T cells sorted from blood, sampled in a trial of the OX40 agonist ivuxolimab. Receptor source: an adult with an advanced solid tumor such as melanoma, head and neck, liver or kidney cancer.

Only one count was recorded for this clone. This sequence joins TRBV28 and TRBJ1-1, with a possible D match to TRBD1 (6 bases). Germline loops: CDR1 MDHEN, CDR2 SYDVKM. The V end lost 6 bases, the J end lost 3 bases, and 23 bases lay between the germline ends. The CDR3 runs 17 residues. The CDR3 nucleotides read TGTGCCAGCAGCCTCCTAGGGGGGGGCGGTTGGTACACTGAAGCTTTCTTT. Translating it yields CASSLLGGGGWYTEAFF.

This clone was observed once. This chain uses TRBV9 with TRBJ1-4, with D possibly matching TRBD1 (5 bases). The V gene's germline CDR1 is SGDLS and CDR2 YYNGEE. Between the trimmed V and J ends, which lost 3 bases and 3 bases, there was a span of 15 bases. CDR3 length: 16 residues. CDR3 DNA sequence: TGTGCCAGCAGCGACGGAGGGGTTTCGGCTAATGAAAAACTGTTTTTT. Translated, it gives CASSDGGVSANEKLFF.

This chain joins TRBV4-1 and TRBJ2-1, with TRBD2 identical over 12 bases. This CDR3 comprises 18 residues. The germline gives CDR1 MGHRA, CDR2 YSYEKL. V dropped 3 bases and J dropped 10; count of bases not matched to a gene: 16. CDR3 in DNA: TGCGCCAGCAGCCATCTTCCCCAACTAGCGGGAGGCCCCCTCGAGCAGTTCTTC. The encoded protein is CASSHLPQLAGGPLEQFF.

This rearrangement joins TRBV11-2 to TRBJ2-5; 8 nucleotides line up with TRBD1. The CDR3 has 17 amino acids. Germline V gives CDR1 SGHAT, CDR2 FQNNGV. V trimming: 1 base; J trimming: 3 bases; junction bases outside the gene matches: 10. The CDR3 reads CASSLASDRGREETQYF. The CDR3 nucleotides read TGTGCCAGCAGCTTAGCCTCCGACAGGGGACGTGAAGAGACCCAGTACTTC.

Only one count was recorded for this clone. This chain links TRBV5-6 with TRBJ1-5, with D maybe TRBD1 (5 bases). V lost 2 bases and J lost 0, with 9 bases in between. The V gene's germline CDR1 is SGHDT and CDR2 YYEEEE. The CDR3 consists of 15 residues. In DNA form, the CDR3 reads TGTGCCAGCAGCTTCAGACAGATTAGCAATCAGCCCCAGCATTTT. It specifies CASSFRQISNQPQHF.

The CDR3 DNA reads TGCGCCAGCAAAGGGGAATTCGGGAGCAGGAACTACACCTTC. It specifies CASKGEFGSRNYTF. The chain is built from TRBV4-1 and TRBJ1-2, with D possibly TRBD1 on 5 matching bases. V lost 7 bases to trimming and J lost 10 bases, with 22 bases between them. Per germline, CDR1 MGHRA and CDR2 YSYEKL. The CDR3 covers 14 residues.